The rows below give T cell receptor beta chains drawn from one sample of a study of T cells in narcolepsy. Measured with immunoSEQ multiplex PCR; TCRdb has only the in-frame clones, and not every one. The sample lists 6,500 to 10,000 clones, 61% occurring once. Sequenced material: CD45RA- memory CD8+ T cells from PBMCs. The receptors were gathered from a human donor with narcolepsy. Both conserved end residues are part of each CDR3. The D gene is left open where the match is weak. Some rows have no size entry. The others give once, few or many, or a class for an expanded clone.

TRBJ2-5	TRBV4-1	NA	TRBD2	TGCGCCAGCAGCCAAGATATCGGACTAGACGTCACCCAGTACTTC	CASSQDIGLDVTQYF
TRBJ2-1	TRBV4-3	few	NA	TGCGCCAGCAGCCTAGGGGGGGGCAATGAGCAGTTCTTC	CASSLGGGNEQFF
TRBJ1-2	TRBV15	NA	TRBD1	TGTGCCACCAGCAGAGAACAGGGGTATGGCTACACCTTC	CATSREQGYGYTF
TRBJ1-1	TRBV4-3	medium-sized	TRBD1	TGCGCCAGCCGAATTGGGACAGGACCCTACACTGAAGCTTTCTTT	CASRIGTGPYTEAFF
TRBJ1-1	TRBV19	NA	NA	TGTGCCAGTAGTATAAGCTGGGGGGGGAACACTGAAGCTTTCTTT	CASSISWGGNTEAFF
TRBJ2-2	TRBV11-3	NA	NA	TGTGCCAGCAGCCCCCGTGGCGGGGAGCTGTTTTTT	CASSPRGGELFF
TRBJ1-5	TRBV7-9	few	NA	TGTGCCAGCAGCTTAGGACCACAGGGCCAGCCCCAGCATTTT	CASSLGPQGQPQHF
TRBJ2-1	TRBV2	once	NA	TGTGCCAGCAGACAGGGTAACAATGAGCAGTTCTTC	CASRQGNNEQFF
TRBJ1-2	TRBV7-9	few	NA	TGTGCCAGCAGGTTCGGGAGCTATGGCTACACCTTC	CASRFGSYGYTF
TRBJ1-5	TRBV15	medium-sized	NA	TGTGCCACCAGCAGTGGCCAAGAGGGCAATCAGCCCCAGCATTTT	CATSSGQEGNQPQHF
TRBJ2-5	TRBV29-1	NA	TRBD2	TGCAGCGCCACCGGGGGGACGGAGACCCAGTACTTC	CSATGGTETQYF
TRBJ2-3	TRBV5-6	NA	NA	TGTGCCAGCAGCCGGAGGGTCGGGACAGATACGCAGTATTTT	CASSRRVGTDTQYF
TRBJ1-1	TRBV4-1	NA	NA	TGCGCCAGCAGACCCGACAGCTGGAACACTGAAGCTTTCTTT	CASRPDSWNTEAFF
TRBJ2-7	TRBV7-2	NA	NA	TGTGCCAGCAGCTCTTACTACGAGCAGTACTTC	CASSSYYEQYF
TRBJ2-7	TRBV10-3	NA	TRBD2	TGTGCCATCAGTGAGTCAACTAGCGGGCTCAACGAGCAGTACTTC	CAISESTSGLNEQYF
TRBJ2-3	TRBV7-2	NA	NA	TGTGCTTCGGAGGGGGACACAGATACGCAGTATTTT	CASEGDTDTQYF
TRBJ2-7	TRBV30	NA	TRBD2	TGTGCCTGGAAGCTAGCGGGGTATGGGGAGCAGTACTTC	CAWKLAGYGEQYF
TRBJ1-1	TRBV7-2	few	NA	TGTGCCAGCAGCTTTAAAGGAGAAGCTTTCTTT	CASSFKGEAFF
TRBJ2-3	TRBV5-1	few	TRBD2	TGCGCCAGCAGCAACCCTCGTCAGCGGGGGAACAGCACAGATACGCAGTATTTT	CASSNPRQRGNSTDTQYF
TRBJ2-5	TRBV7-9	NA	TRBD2	TGTGCCAGCAGCTTCCCTAGCGGCCAAGAGACCCAGTACTTC	CASSFPSGQETQYF
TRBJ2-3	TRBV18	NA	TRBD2	TGTGCCAGCTCACCAGGCGGGGGTGGAGATACGCAGTATTTT	CASSPGGGGDTQYF
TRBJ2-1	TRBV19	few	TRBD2	TGTGCCAGTAGCCCCGCTAGCGGGGGGTATGGGAATGAGCAGTTCTTC	CASSPASGGYGNEQFF
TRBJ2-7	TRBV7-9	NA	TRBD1	TGTGCCAGCAGCGACAGGGAATTCTACGAGCAGTACTTC	CASSDREFYEQYF
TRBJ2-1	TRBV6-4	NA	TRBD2	TGTGCCAGCAGTGACGGGACTAGCGGGGGGGCAAATGAGCAGTTCTTC	CASSDGTSGGANEQFF
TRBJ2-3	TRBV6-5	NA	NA	TGTGCCAGCACCGGACAGTTCTCAGATACGCAGTATTTT	CASTGQFSDTQYF
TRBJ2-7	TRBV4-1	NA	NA	TGCGCCAGCAGCCAAGACAGCTACGAGCAGTACTTC	CASSQDSYEQYF
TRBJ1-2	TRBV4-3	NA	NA	TGCGCCAGCAGCCAAGAGATTTTCTCCCTGAACTATGGCTACACCTTC	CASSQEIFSLNYGYTF
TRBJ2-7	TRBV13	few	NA	TGCGCCAGCAGCTCTAGGGGGATCGGGGGGCCTAACTCCTACGAGCAGTACTTC	CASSSRGIGGPNSYEQYF
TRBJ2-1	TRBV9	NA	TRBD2	TGTGCCAGCAGCGTAGCCGGGGGGGCCGGTGAGCAGTTCTTC	CASSVAGGAGEQFF
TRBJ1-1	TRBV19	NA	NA	TGTGCCAGTAGCCAGGGGAACACTGAAGCTTTCTTT	CASSQGNTEAFF
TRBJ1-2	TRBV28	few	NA	TGTGCCAGCAGCCTCCCCGGACGAGGCTACACCTTC	CASSLPGRGYTF
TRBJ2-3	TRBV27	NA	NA	TGTGCCAGCAGCCCCACGGGGCTTCCCACAGATACGCAGTATTTT	CASSPTGLPTDTQYF
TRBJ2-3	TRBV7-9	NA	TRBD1	TGTGCCAGCATCCTCGGACAGGGGGCCGCAGATACGCAGTATTTT	CASILGQGAADTQYF
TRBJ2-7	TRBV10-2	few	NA	TGCGCCAGCCAGGACACCGCAGAGCAGTACTTC	CASQDTAEQYF